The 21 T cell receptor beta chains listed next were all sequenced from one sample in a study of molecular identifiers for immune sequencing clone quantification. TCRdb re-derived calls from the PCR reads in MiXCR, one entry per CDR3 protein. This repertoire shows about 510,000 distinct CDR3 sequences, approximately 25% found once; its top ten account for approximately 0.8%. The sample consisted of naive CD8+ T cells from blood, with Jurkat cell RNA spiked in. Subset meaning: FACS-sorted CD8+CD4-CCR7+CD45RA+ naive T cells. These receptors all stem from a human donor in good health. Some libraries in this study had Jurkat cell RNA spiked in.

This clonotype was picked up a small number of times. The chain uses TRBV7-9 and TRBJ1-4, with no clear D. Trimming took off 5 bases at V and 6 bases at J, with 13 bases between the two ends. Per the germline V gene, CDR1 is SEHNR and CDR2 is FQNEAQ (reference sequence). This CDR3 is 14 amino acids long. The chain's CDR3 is CASSHIFQDEKLFF. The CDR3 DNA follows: TGTGCCAGCAGCCATATATTCCAAGATGAAAAACTGTTTTTT.

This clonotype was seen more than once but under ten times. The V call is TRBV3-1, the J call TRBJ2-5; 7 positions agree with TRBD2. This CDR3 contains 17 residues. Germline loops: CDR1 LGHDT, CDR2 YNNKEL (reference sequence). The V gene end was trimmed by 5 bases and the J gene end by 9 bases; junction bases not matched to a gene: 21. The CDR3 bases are TGTGCCAGCAGCTCGGAGGCCCTAGCGGACATATCGGGGGCCCAGTACTTC. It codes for CASSSEALADISGAQYF.

In DNA form, the CDR3 reads TGTGCCCTGGGCCCCCGAATCGATACGCAGTATTTT. It yields the protein CALGPRIDTQYF. The gene calls are TRBV30 and TRBJ2-3; the D is unclear. Germline loops: CDR1 GTSNPN, CDR2 SVGIG (reference sequence). This CDR3 has 12 amino acids. The V and J ends lost 8 bases and 6 bases respectively, with 15 bases between them.

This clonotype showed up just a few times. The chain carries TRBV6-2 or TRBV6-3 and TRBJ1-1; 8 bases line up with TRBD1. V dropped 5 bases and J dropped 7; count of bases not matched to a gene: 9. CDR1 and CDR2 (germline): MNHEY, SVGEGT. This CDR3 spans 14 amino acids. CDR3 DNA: TGTGCCAGCAGTCCGGCACAGGGGGTAGGTGAAGCTTTCTTT. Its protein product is CASSPAQGVGEAFF.

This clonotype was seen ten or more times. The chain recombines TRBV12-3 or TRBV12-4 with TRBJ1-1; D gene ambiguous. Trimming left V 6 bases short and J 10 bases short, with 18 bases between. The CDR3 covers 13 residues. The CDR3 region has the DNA TGTGCCAGCAGGGGTGAGGACGGCACGGGAGCTTTCTTT. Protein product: CASRGEDGTGAFF.

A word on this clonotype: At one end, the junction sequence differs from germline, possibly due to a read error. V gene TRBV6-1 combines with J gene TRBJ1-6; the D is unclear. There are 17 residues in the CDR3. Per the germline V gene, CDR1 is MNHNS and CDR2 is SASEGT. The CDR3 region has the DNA TGTGCCGGCAGTGAAGAAAAGAGCTACTCCTATAATTCACCCCTCCACTTT. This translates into CAGSEEKSYSYNSPLHF.

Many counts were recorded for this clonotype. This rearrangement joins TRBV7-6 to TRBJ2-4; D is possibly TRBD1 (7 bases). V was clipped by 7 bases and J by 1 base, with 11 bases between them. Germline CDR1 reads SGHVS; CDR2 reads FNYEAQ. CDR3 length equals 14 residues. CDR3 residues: CASTPGGAKNIQYF. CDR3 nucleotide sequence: TGTGCCAGCACCCCAGGGGGGGCCAAAAACATTCAGTACTTC.

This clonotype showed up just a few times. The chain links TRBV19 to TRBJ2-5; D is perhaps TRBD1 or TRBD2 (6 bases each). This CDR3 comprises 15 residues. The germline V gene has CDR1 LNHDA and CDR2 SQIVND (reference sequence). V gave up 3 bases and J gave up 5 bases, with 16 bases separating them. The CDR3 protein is CASSIGRGLEETQYF. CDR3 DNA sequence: TGTGCCAGTAGTATTGGCAGGGGACTTGAGGAGACCCAGTACTTC.

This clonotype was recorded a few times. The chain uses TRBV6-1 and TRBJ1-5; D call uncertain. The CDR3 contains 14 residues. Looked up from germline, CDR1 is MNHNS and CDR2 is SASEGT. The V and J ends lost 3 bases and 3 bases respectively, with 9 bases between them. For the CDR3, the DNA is TGTGCCAGCAGTGACAGCCTAGTCAATCAGCCCCAGCATTTT. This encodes CASSDSLVNQPQHF.

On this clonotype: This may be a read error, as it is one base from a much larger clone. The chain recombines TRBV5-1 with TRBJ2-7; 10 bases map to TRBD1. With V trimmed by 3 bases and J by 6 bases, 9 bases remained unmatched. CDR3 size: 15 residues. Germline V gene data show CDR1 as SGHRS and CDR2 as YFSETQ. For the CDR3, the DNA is TGCGCCAGCAGCTCGGAGGGGACAGGGGTGGTCGAGCAGTACTTC. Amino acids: CASSSEGTGVVEQYF.

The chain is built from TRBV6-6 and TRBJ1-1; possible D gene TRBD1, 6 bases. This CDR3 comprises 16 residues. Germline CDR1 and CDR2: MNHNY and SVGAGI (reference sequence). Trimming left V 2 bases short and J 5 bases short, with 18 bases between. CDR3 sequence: CASSYPDGRGGTEAFF. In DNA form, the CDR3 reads TGTGCCAGCAGTTACCCAGACGGGAGGGGGGGAACTGAAGCTTTCTTT.

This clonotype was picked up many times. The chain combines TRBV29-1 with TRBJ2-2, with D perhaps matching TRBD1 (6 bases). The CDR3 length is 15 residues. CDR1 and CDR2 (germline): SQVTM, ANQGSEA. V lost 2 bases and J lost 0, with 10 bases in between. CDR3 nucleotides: TGCAGCGTTGAAACCAGGGGCACGAACACCGGGGAGCTGTTTTTT. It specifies CSVETRGTNTGELFF.

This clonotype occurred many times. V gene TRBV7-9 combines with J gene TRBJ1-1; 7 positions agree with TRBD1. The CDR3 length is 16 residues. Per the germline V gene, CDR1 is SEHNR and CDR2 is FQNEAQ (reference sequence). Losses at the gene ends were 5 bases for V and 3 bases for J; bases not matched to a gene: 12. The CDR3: CASSPNSGQDYTEAFF. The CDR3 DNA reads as TGTGCCAGCAGCCCTAACTCAGGACAGGATTACACTGAAGCTTTCTTT.

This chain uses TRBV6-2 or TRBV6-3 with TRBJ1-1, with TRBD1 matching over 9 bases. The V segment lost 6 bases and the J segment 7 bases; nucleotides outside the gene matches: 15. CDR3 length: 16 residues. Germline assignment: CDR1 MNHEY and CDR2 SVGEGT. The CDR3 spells CASSLTGTGPHHEAFF. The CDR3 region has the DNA TGTGCCAGCAGCTTAACCGGGACAGGGCCCCACCATGAAGCTTTCTTT.

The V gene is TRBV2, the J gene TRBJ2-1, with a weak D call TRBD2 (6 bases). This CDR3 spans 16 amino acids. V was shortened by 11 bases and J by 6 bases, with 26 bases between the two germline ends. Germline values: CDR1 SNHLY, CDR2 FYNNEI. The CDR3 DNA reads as TGTGCCCGGAAAAGGCTATCGGGGGTCCCATTCAATGAGCAGTTCTTC. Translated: CARKRLSGVPFNEQFF. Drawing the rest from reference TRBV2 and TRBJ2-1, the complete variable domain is EPEVTQTPSHQVTQMGQEVILRCVPISNHLYFYWYRQILGQKVEFLVSFYNNEISEKSEIFDDQFSVERPDGSNFTLKIRSTKLEDSAMYFCARKRLSGVPFNEQFFGPGTRLTVL.

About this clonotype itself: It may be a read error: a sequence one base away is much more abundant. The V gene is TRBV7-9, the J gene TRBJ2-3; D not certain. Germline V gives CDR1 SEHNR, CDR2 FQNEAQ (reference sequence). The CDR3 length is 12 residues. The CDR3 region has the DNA TGTGCCAGCAGCAGACTCACAGATACGCAGTGTTTT. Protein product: CASSRLTDTQCF.

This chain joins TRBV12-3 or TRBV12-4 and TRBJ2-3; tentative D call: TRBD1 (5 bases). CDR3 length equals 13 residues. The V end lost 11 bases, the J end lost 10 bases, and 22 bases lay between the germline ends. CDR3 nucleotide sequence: TGTGCCCGGCGTTTAATTGGGGCCGCTCCGCAGTATTTT. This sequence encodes CARRLIGAAPQYF.

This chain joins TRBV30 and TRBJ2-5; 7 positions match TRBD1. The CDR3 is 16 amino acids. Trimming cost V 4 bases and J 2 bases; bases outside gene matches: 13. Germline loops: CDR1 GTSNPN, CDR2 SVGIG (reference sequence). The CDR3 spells CAWNPLIGTAQETQYF. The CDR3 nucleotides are TGTGCCTGGAACCCCCTCATCGGGACAGCTCAAGAGACCCAGTACTTC.

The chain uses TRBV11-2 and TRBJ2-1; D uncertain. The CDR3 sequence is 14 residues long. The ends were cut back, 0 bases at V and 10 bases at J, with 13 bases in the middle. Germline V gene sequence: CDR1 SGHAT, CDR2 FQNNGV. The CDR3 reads CASSLDRYRREQFF. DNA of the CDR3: TGTGCCAGCAGCTTAGATCGGTATCGCAGGGAGCAGTTCTTC.

The CDR3 here is CASSFRMVGVWSPLHF. The CDR3 nucleotides are TGTGCCAGCAGCTTTCGAATGGTCGGGGTATGGTCACCCCTCCACTTT. The chain combines TRBV5-6 with TRBJ1-6; the D is unclear. Trimming cost V 2 bases and J 10 bases, with 19 bases left between them. Germline-derived CDR1 and CDR2 are SGHDT and YYEEEE. This CDR3 has 16 residues.

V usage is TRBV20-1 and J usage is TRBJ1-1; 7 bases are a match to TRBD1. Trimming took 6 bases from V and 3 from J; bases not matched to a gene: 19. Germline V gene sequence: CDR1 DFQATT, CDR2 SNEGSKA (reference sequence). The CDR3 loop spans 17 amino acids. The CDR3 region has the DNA TGCAGTGCCGCCTTCTACCGGGACAGTGGGGAGTACACTGAAGCTTTCTTT. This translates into CSAAFYRDSGEYTEAFF.